These 15 T cell receptor beta chains came from one sample sequenced in a study of T cells in Graves' hyperthyroidism and ophthalmopathy. It was RNA transcripts that yielded the amplified TCR beta CDR3 regions. RT-PCR in the first round (using the HTBI primer set) targeted the TCR CDR3. One entry per CDR3 protein, called by TCRdb with MiXCR from the multiplex PCR reads. The table records some 340,000 distinct CDR3 sequences, roughly 13% of them present only once. The specimen was blood. These receptors were collected from a woman in her thirties or forties with Graves' ophthalmopathy.

The rearrangement joins TRBV14 to TRBJ2-2, with D possibly matching TRBD2 (6 bases). V lost 4 bases and J lost 5, with 14 bases in between. The CDR3 has 15 residues. The germline gives CDR1 SGHDN, CDR2 FVKESK. In nucleotides, the CDR3 is TGTGCCAGCAGCCGACTAGTCTCCGGGACCGGGGAGCTGTTTTTT. It yields the protein CASSRLVSGTGELFF.

The rearrangement joins TRBV27 to TRBJ1-4; the D gene is possibly TRBD1 (5 bases). The CDR3 is 17 residues long. Germline assignment: CDR1 MNHEY and CDR2 SMNVEV (reference sequence). With 4 bases removed from V and 5 bases from J, the gap between germline ends came to 20 bases. The DNA of the CDR3 is TGTGCCAGCAGTTCCAAGGCAGGGACCGACTGGAATGAAAAACTGTTTTTT. It translates to CASSSKAGTDWNEKLFF.

This clonotype was found a few times. The rearrangement uses TRBV29-1 and TRBJ2-5, with D hard to call. The CDR3 contains 14 residues. V lost 3 bases, J lost 1 base, and 12 bases lay in between. Germline values: CDR1 SQVTM, CDR2 ANQGSEA. The chain's CDR3 is CSVDLGDTQETQYF. The CDR3 coding sequence is TGCAGCGTTGATTTAGGCGACACCCAAGAGACCCAGTACTTC.

This clonotype was picked up many times. The chain couples TRBV29-1 to TRBJ2-3; the match to TRBD1 covers 7 bases. Germline V gene sequence: CDR1 SQVTM, CDR2 ANQGSEA. There are 13 residues in the CDR3. The V and J ends lost 7 bases and 1 base, in that order; junction bases with no gene match: 5. The CDR3 is CSALGQGTDTQYF. The CDR3 nucleotides read TGCAGCGCCTTAGGACAGGGCACAGATACGCAGTATTTT.

On this clonotype: A read error is possible here, since a much larger clone lies one base away. The chain combines TRBV20-1 with TRBJ2-7; TRBD1 might be the D (6 bases). The DNA end lines up better with TRBJ2-1; the J call may be wrong. The germline V gene encodes CDR1 DFQATT and CDR2 SNEGSKA (reference sequence). The CDR3 sequence is 12 residues long. CDR3 sequence reads: CSARGAFYEQFF. The CDR3 nucleotides read TGCAGTGCTAGGGGGGCCTTCTACGAGCAGTTCTTC.

In this sample, this clonotype turned up many times. J is TRBJ2-7 and V is TRBV6-1, with D possibly being TRBD1 (6 bases). The V end lost 5 bases, the J end lost 7 bases, and 15 bases lay between the germline ends. From germline, CDR1 is MNHNS and CDR2 SASEGT. This CDR3 is built from 13 residues. The CDR3 reads CASSLQGFGEQYF. As DNA, the CDR3 is TGTGCCAGCAGTTTACAGGGTTTCGGGGAGCAGTACTTC.

As for this clonotype: The conserved phenylalanine or tryptophan normally closing the CDR3 is absent here, so this likely arose from a read error. The rearrangement joins TRBV2 to TRBJ2-2; 7 bases are shared with TRBD2. Germline V gene lookup returns CDR1 SNHLY and CDR2 FYNNEI. V gave up 9 bases and J gave up 5 bases; unmatched junction bases: 15. The CDR3 extends over 16 amino acids. This CDR3 reads CASRGLGGSRTGELFL. The CDR3 coding sequence is TGTGCCAGTAGGGGTTTAGGCGGGAGTCGGACCGGGGAGCTGTTTCTT.

This clonotype was seen only a few times. The rearrangement links TRBV4-1 to TRBJ2-3; D remains unclear. The CDR3 length is 13 residues. Trimming cost V 3 bases and J 2 bases, with 6 bases left between them. CDR1 and CDR2 (germline): MGHRA, YSYEKL. The CDR3 loop is CASSQMSTDTQYF. As DNA, the CDR3 is TGCGCCAGCAGCCAGATGTCCACAGATACGCAGTATTTT.

This chain joins TRBV20-1 and TRBJ1-6; D is possibly TRBD1 (5 bases). From germline, CDR1 is DFQATT and CDR2 SNEGSKA (reference sequence). V lost 0 bases and J 5 bases, leaving 14 bases between the germline ends. The CDR3 runs to 16 residues. CDR3 loop: CSARDYQGLNNSPLHF. The CDR3 coding sequence is TGCAGTGCTAGAGATTATCAGGGACTAAATAATTCACCCCTCCACTTT.

In this sample, this clonotype turned up many times. The chain recombines TRBV6-1 with TRBJ1-5; D perhaps matches TRBD1 (6 bases). V shed 5 bases and J shed 7 bases, with 18 bases lying between them. This CDR3 comprises 15 residues. CDR1 is MNHNS and CDR2 is SASEGT in the germline V gene. CDR3 in amino acids: CASSPSGGAGQPQHF. CDR3 nucleotides: TGTGCCAGCAGTCCCTCGGGGGGCGCAGGACAGCCCCAGCATTTT.

The CDR3 sequence is CASSLASGFGNQPQHF. The CDR3 DNA follows: TGTGCCAGCAGCTTAGCGTCCGGGTTTGGGAATCAGCCCCAGCATTTT. This rearrangement joins TRBV7-9 to TRBJ1-5; no reliable D call. The germline V gene encodes CDR1 SEHNR and CDR2 FQNEAQ (reference sequence). The CDR3 runs 16 residues. Deletions cut 0 bases from V and 4 bases from J, with 13 bases between.

This clonotype was counted between two and nine times. A much more abundant neighbour one base away suggests this may be a read error. The chain recombines TRBV11-2 with TRBJ2-7; possible D gene TRBD2, 6 bases. CDR3 length: 16 amino acids. The germline CDR1 and CDR2 sequences are SGHAT and FQNNGV. The V end lost 1 base, the J end lost 2 bases, and 15 bases lay between the germline ends. The CDR3 nucleotides read TGTGCCAGCAGCTTAGGTCGGTTAGCGGCAGCCTACGAGCAGTACTTC. It codes for CASSLGRLAAAYEQYF.

This clonotype has at least ten counts. The CDR3 loop is CASSYSSTWAVMGKTEAFF. The CDR3 DNA follows: TGTGCCAGCAGTTACTCGAGTACATGGGCCGTCATGGGAAAGACTGAAGCTTTCTTT. V and J are TRBV6-5 and TRBJ1-1; D unclear. The CDR3 length is 19 residues. Germline lookup yields CDR1 MNHEY and CDR2 SVGAGI. Trimming left V 0 bases short and J 5 bases short, with 25 bases between.

The chain employs TRBV5-6 and TRBJ2-7, with D perhaps matching TRBD2 (5 bases). The CDR3 runs 13 residues. Looked up from germline, CDR1 is SGHDT and CDR2 is YYEEEE. Trimming took 2 bases from V and 4 from J, leaving 10 bases between them. CDR3 nucleotide sequence: TGTGCCAGCAGCTTTGGGCTAGCTTACGAGCAGTACTTC. Its protein is CASSFGLAYEQYF. Based on the CDR3 plus reference TRBV5-6 and TRBJ2-7, the full variable domain is DAGVTQSPTHLIKTRGQQVTLRCSPKSGHDTVSWYQQALGQGPQFIFQYYEEEERQRGNFPDRFSGHQFPNYSSELNVNALLLGDSALYLCASSFGLAYEQYFGPGTRLTVT.

At least ten counts were recorded for this clonotype. The chain carries TRBV28 and TRBJ2-5, with TRBD2 identical over 7 bases. Germline V gene sequence: CDR1 MDHEN, CDR2 SYDVKM. V lost 6 bases and J lost 4; bases outside the gene matches: 11. The CDR3 length is 15 residues. CDR3 loop: CASRKGPGLRETQYF. CDR3 bases: TGTGCCAGCAGGAAAGGACCGGGACTACGAGAGACCCAGTACTTC. The complete variable domain, with remaining parts taken from reference TRBV28 and TRBJ2-5, reads DVKVTQSSRYLVKRTGEKVFLECVQDMDHENMFWYRQDPGLGLRLIYFSYDVKMKEKGDIPEGYSVSREKKERFSLILESASTNQTSMYLCASRKGPGLRETQYFGPGTRLLVL.